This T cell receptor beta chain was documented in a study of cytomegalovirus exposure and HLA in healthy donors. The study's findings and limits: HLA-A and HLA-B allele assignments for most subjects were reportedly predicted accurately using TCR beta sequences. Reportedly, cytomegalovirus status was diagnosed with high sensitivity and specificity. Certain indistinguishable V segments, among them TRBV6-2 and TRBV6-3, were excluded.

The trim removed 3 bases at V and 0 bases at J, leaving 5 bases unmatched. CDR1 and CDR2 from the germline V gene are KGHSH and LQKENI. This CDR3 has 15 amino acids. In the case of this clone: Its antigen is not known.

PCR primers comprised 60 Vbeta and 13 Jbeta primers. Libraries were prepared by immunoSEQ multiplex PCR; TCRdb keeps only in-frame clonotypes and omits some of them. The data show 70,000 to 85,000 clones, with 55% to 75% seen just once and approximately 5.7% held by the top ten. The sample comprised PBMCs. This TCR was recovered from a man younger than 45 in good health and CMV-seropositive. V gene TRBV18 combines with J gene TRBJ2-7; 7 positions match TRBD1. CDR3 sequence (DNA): TGTGCCAGCTCACCGACAGGGAGTGGCTCCTACGAGCAGTACTTC. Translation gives CASSPTGSGSYEQYF. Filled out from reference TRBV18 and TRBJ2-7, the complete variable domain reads NAGVMQNPRHLVRRRGQEARLRCSPMKGHSHVYWYRQLPEEGLKFMVYLQKENIIDESGMPKERFSAEFPKEGPSILRIQQVVRGDSAAYFCASSPTGSGSYEQYFGPGTRLTVT.